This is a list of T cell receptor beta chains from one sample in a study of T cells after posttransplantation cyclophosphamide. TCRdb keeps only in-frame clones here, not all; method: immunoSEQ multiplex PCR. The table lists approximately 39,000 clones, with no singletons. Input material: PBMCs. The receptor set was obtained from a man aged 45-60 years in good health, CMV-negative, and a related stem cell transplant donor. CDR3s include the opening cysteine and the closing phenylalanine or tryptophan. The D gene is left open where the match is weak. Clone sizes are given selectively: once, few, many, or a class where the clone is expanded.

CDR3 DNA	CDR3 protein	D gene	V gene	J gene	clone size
TGCGCCAGCGGCCAACCGGGACAGGGGGCAGGTGAGCAGTTCTTC	CASGQPGQGAGEQFF	TRBD1	TRBV4-3	TRBJ2-1	few
TGTGCCAGCAGCGCGACGGGAGCGCAGTACTTC	CASSATGAQYF	.	TRBV7-9	TRBJ2-7	many
TGTGCCAGCAGCGTAGAGGCCAGGCCGGACACTGAAGCTTTCTTT	CASSVEARPDTEAFF	.	TRBV9	TRBJ1-1	many
TGTGCCAGCAGCTTATACCAGGGTGGTGGCTACACCTTC	CASSLYQGGGYTF	.	TRBV7-6	TRBJ1-2	many
TGTGCCAGCATTGAGGGGGCACCCAATGAGCAGTTCTTC	CASIEGAPNEQFF	TRBD1	TRBV2	TRBJ2-1	many
TGTGCCAGCAGCTTGGTTGGGAGTTCGGATGAGCAGTTCTTC	CASSLVGSSDEQFF	.	TRBV5-4	TRBJ2-1	many
TGTGCCAGCTCCACAGGGGGGGGCTATGGCTACACCTTC	CASSTGGGYGYTF	TRBD1	TRBV25-1	TRBJ1-2	many
TGTGCCAGCAGCGTCGGGACAGCACTCTATGGCTACACCTTC	CASSVGTALYGYTF	TRBD1	TRBV9	TRBJ1-2	many
TGTGCCAGCAGCCTAGGGACAGGGGGAGACAATGAGCAGTTCTTC	CASSLGTGGDNEQFF	TRBD1	TRBV7-3	TRBJ2-1	.
TGTGCCAGCAGCTCACCGCCCAGACTAGCGGGAGTGAAGAATGAGCAGTTCTTC	CASSSPPRLAGVKNEQFF	TRBD2	TRBV7-9	TRBJ2-1	many
TGTGCCAGCTCCCCTTGGGGTGCCGGGACAGGGGGCTACGAGCAGTACTTC	CASSPWGAGTGGYEQYF	TRBD1	TRBV18	TRBJ2-7	.
TGTGCCAGTAGTACGGGACTTGGGGCCTACGAGCAGTACTTC	CASSTGLGAYEQYF	.	TRBV19	TRBJ2-7	many
TGTGCCAGTAGCTCCAGGCAGGGGGGTCAGCCCCAGCATTTT	CASSSRQGGQPQHF	TRBD1	TRBV19	TRBJ1-5	many
TGTGCCAGCAGCGTAGGGCAGAACACCGGGGAGCTGTTTTTT	CASSVGQNTGELFF	.	TRBV9	TRBJ2-2	many
TGTGCCATCAAAGACATCTCTAACTATGGCTACACCTTC	CAIKDISNYGYTF	.	TRBV10-3	TRBJ1-2	many
TGTGCCAGCAGCTTAGGGGCGGGGGGGCCGAATGAGCAGTTCTTC	CASSLGAGGPNEQFF	TRBD2	TRBV11-3	TRBJ2-1	few
TGTGCCAGCAACCAACTAGCGATGGTCACCGGGGAGCTGTTTTTT	CASNQLAMVTGELFF	TRBD2	TRBV6-5	TRBJ2-2	many
TGTGCCAGCAGCACTAGCGGGACCTACAATGAGCAGTTCTTC	CASSTSGTYNEQFF	TRBD2	TRBV11-3	TRBJ2-1	.
TGTGCCAGCAGACTGATAAACACTGAAGCTTTCTTT	CASRLINTEAFF	.	TRBV7-9	TRBJ1-1	many
TGCGCCAGCAGCTGGAACAGGGGACCAACCTACGAGCAGTACTTC	CASSWNRGPTYEQYF	TRBD1	TRBV5-1	TRBJ2-7	few
TGTGCCAGCAGCTTGGGGGCCCCGGCCTCTGGAAACACCATATATTTT	CASSLGAPASGNTIYF	.	TRBV5-5	TRBJ1-3	many
TGCAGCGTTGTTCCGACCTCCGGGACAGGCTTTGGGGGTGAGCAGTTCTTC	CSVVPTSGTGFGGEQFF	TRBD1	TRBV29-1	TRBJ2-1	many
TGTGCCAGCAGCTTAGGCGCCGGAGGGGGCGAGACCCAGTACTTC	CASSLGAGGGETQYF	.	TRBV13	TRBJ2-5	.
TGTGCCAGCAGCTTAAAGACCCAGGGAATTGAGGCCCAGTACTTC	CASSLKTQGIEAQYF	.	TRBV11-2	TRBJ2-5	few
TGTGCCACCGCGGGGACTAGCCAAGAGACCCAGTACTTC	CATAGTSQETQYF	TRBD2	TRBV27	TRBJ2-5	.
TGTGCCAGCTCGGTCGCGACAGGCTTCCTTACTGAAGCTTTCTTT	CASSVATGFLTEAFF	.	TRBV18	TRBJ1-1	.
TGTGCCAGCAGCTCAAGGGACACCCGGAACACTGAAGCTTTCTTT	CASSSRDTRNTEAFF	.	TRBV7-9	TRBJ1-1	many
TGTGCCAGCAGTTTAAGACAGGGGGCGGGAGAAAAACTGTTTTTT	CASSLRQGAGEKLFF	TRBD1	TRBV27	TRBJ1-4	many
TGTGCCAGCGCCGCACGGTTCTCTAACTATGGCTACACCTTC	CASAARFSNYGYTF	.	TRBV11-2	TRBJ1-2	many
TGTGCCAGCAGCCCCCTGACAGGGAGGACCTACGAGCAGTACTTC	CASSPLTGRTYEQYF	.	TRBV11-2	TRBJ2-7	many